The 17 T cell receptor beta chains in this list originate from one sample, sequenced in a study of cytomegalovirus exposure and HLA in healthy donors. The PCR was carried out with 60 Vbeta primers and 13 Jbeta primers. The table came from immunoSEQ multiplex PCR; TCRdb's copy has only in-frame clones and leaves some out. The table has fewer than 200,000 clones, 80% to 90% seen once. The material sequenced was PBMCs. The receptors come from a woman under 30 in good health and CMV-seropositive.

This clone has more than one count but fewer than ten. This chain links TRBV30 with TRBJ2-5; tentative D call: TRBD1 (6 bases). The assigned J gene may be wrong: the sequence end matches TRBJ2-7 better. The germline V gene has CDR1 GTSNPN and CDR2 SVGIG (reference sequence). CDR3 length equals 11 residues. The CDR3 coding sequence is TGTGCCTGGGGGACAAGCTACGAGCAGTACTTC. This encodes CAWGTSYEQYF.

The genes are TRBV5-4 and TRBJ2-7; D is possibly TRBD2 (6 bases). CDR1 and CDR2 (germline): SGHNT, YYREEE (reference sequence). Trimming cost V 4 bases and J 4 bases, with 18 bases left between them. The CDR3 has 15 amino acids. CDR3 sequence: CASSRTGTGEYEQYF. In DNA form, the CDR3 reads TGTGCCAGCAGCCGGACCGGGACGGGGGAGTACGAGCAGTACTTC.

The chain uses TRBV4-3 and TRBJ1-2; D not resolved. The germline CDR1 and CDR2 sequences are LGHNA and YSLEER. The CDR3 is 15 residues long. Trimming stripped 0 bases from V and 4 bases from J, with 12 bases between. CDR3 sequence: CASSQDSTGFYGYTF. The CDR3 nucleotides are TGCGCCAGCAGCCAAGATTCGACCGGGTTCTATGGCTACACCTTC.

The chain links TRBV14 to TRBJ1-2; TRBD1 matches at 9 bases. Germline trimming cut 4 bases from V and 4 bases from J; bases unmatched to any gene: 7. Germline-derived CDR1 and CDR2 are SGHDN and FVKESK. This CDR3 is built from 15 residues. CDR3 nucleotides: TGTGCCAGCAGCCCTCCGGGACAGGGATTCTATGGCTACACCTTC. It codes for CASSPPGQGFYGYTF.

V and J are TRBV11-2 and TRBJ2-2; 7 bases fit TRBD2. The CDR3 is 15 amino acids. V shed 0 bases, J shed 4 bases, and the junction held 2 bases outside the gene matches. Germline CDR1 and CDR2: SGHAT and FQNNGV. The CDR3 nucleotides read TGTGCCAGCAGCTTAGACTCGGGGGGCACCGGGGAGCTGTTTTTT. Translated: CASSLDSGGTGELFF.

In this sample, this clone turned up a few times. The J gene is TRBJ1-1, the V gene TRBV5-4; D perhaps matches TRBD1 (5 bases). This CDR3 has 14 residues. The V gene lost 4 bases and the J gene lost 1 base, with 11 bases spanning the gap. Germline V gene data show CDR1 as SGHNT and CDR2 as YYREEE (reference sequence). This CDR3 is CASSMGRRNTEAFF. The CDR3, as DNA: TGTGCCAGCAGCATGGGACGGAGGAACACTGAAGCTTTCTTT.

This clone was found once. V gene TRBV29-1 combines with J gene TRBJ1-3; D is unresolved. The V end was cut by 3 bases, the J end by 2 bases, with 8 bases between. Per the germline V gene, CDR1 is SQVTM and CDR2 is ANQGSEA. The CDR3 has 13 residues. CDR3 nucleotide sequence: TGCAGCGTTGAGACCCTAGCTGGAAACACCATATATTTT. Protein: CSVETLAGNTIYF.

The chain joins TRBV19 to TRBJ2-6; 8 positions match TRBD1. V was pared by 8 bases and J by 3 bases, with 6 bases of the junction left unmatched. This CDR3 contains 15 residues. The V gene's germline CDR1 is LNHDA and CDR2 SQIVND (reference sequence). CDR3 in amino acids: CASGTGHDGANVLTF. The DNA of the CDR3 is TGTGCCAGTGGGACAGGCCATGATGGGGCCAACGTCCTGACTTTC.

CDR3 nucleotides: TGCGCCAGCAGCCCGGAACAGGGTTCGCAGTATTTT. This codes for CASSPEQGSQYF. The J gene is TRBJ2-3, the V gene TRBV4-1, with TRBD1 as a possible D gene (6 bases). V gave up 4 bases and J gave up 10 bases, with 12 bases separating them. The CDR3 length is 12 residues. CDR1 and CDR2 from the germline V gene are MGHRA and YSYEKL.

This clone appeared a few times. The chain is built from TRBV19 and TRBJ2-2, with 10 bases identical to TRBD1. CDR1 and CDR2 (germline): LNHDA, SQIVND (reference sequence). The CDR3 has 15 residues. V lost 7 bases to trimming and J lost 6 bases; unmatched junction nucleotides: 8. CDR3 DNA sequence: TGTGCCAGTACGACCGGGACAGGGGTCTCCGGGGAGCTGTTTTTT. It encodes CASTTGTGVSGELFF. Full variable domain (missing parts from reference TRBV19 and TRBJ2-2): DGGITQSPKYLFRKEGQNVTLSCEQNLNHDAMYWYRQDPGQGLRLIYYSQIVNDFQKGDIAEGYSVSREKKESFPLTVTSAQKNPTAFYLCASTTGTGVSGELFFGEGSRLTVL.

This sequence joins TRBV6-5 and TRBJ1-1, with 10 bases identical to TRBD1. The CDR3 is made up of 15 amino acids. In germline, CDR1 is MNHEY, CDR2 SVGAGI. V lost 6 bases and J lost 2; bases outside the gene matches: 6. Written as DNA, the CDR3 is TGTGCCAGCAGGCCCGGGACAGGGGCAAACACTGAAGCTTTCTTT. Amino acid sequence: CASRPGTGANTEAFF.

V usage is TRBV4-3 and J usage is TRBJ2-2, with TRBD1 as a possible D gene (6 bases). V was shortened by 1 base and J by 5 bases, with 14 bases between the two germline ends. Germline V lookup: CDR1 LGHNA, CDR2 YSLEER. The CDR3 runs 16 residues. The CDR3 DNA is TGCGCCAGCAGCCAAGCAAGCTTACAGGGAACCGGGGAGCTGTTTTTT. The encoded protein is CASSQASLQGTGELFF.

This chain joins TRBV30 and TRBJ2-1, with TRBD1 matching over 9 bases. The CDR3 spans 12 residues. V lost 5 bases to trimming and J lost 8 bases; unmatched junction nucleotides: 4. Germline V CDR1 and CDR2: GTSNPN, SVGIG (reference sequence). This chain's CDR3 is CAWGDRGDEQFF. CDR3 DNA sequence: TGTGCCTGGGGTGACAGGGGGGATGAGCAGTTCTTC.

For the CDR3, the DNA is TGCGCCAGCAGACCGGGACAGGGCACTGAAGCTTTCTTT. Translation gives CASRPGQGTEAFF. V is TRBV10-2 and J is TRBJ1-1; the match to TRBD1 covers 9 bases. The CDR3 runs 13 residues. Germline trimming cut 6 bases from V and 4 bases from J; bases unmatched to any gene: 3. From germline, CDR1 is WSHSY and CDR2 SAAADI.

This clone was recorded a few times. The rearrangement links TRBV7-6 to TRBJ1-1; 7 bases line up with TRBD1. Unmatched junction bases numbered 8, after V lost 1 base and J lost 0 bases. This CDR3 spans 17 amino acids. Germline V gene sequence: CDR1 SGHVS, CDR2 FNYEAQ. The CDR3 loop reads CASSLDVRGFMNTEAFF. The CDR3 DNA follows: TGTGCCAGCAGCTTAGACGTCAGGGGGTTTATGAACACTGAAGCTTTCTTT.

The chain links TRBV6-5 to TRBJ1-5; D is unclear. The germline gives CDR1 MNHEY, CDR2 SVGAGI. The V gene lost 5 bases and the J gene lost 3 bases, with 11 bases spanning the gap. This CDR3 has 14 amino acids. CDR3 nucleotide sequence: TGTGCCAGCAGTGTAAGACACCCCAATCAGCCCCAGCATTTT. It yields the protein CASSVRHPNQPQHF.

This sequence joins TRBV7-6 and TRBJ2-5, with 11 bases identical to TRBD1. The assigned J gene may be wrong: the sequence end matches TRBJ2-7 better. The CDR3 loop spans 15 amino acids. Germline values: CDR1 SGHVS, CDR2 FNYEAQ. DNA of the CDR3: TGTGCCAGCAGCTTGGACAGGGGGCCATCCTACGAGCAGTACTTC. It specifies CASSLDRGPSYEQYF.